Presented here are 7 T cell receptor beta chains from one specimen sequenced in a study of CD8+ T cells in alopecia areata. The treatment is: oral pan-JAK inhibitor, 5-10 mg twice daily. After isolation, RNA underwent reverse transcription to generate cDNA as the sequencing template. Assay: immunoSEQ multiplex PCR; the TCRdb copy retains only in-frame clones and omits some. The repertoire includes roughly 210,000 clones, less than 45% of them detected once, and roughly 2.6% sits in the top ten. The specimen was CD4+ T cells sorted from blood, collected between weeks 36 and 40, from a patient treated with tofacitinib. All receptors come from a human donor with alopecia areata.

V is TRBV25-1 and J is TRBJ2-5; D unclear. Germline CDR1 is MGHDK and CDR2 is SYGVNS. V shed 5 bases and J shed 6 bases, with 16 bases lying between them. The CDR3 contains 14 residues. CDR3 DNA sequence: TGTGCCAGCAGTCCCAGTCAGAAATCACAGACCCAGTACTTC. Protein product: CASSPSQKSQTQYF.

This clone was counted a few times. For the CDR3, the DNA is TGTGCCAGCAGTGGGGTAGTTGCGGGCGATACGCAGTATTTT. Translating gives CASSGVVAGDTQYF. The V gene is TRBV6-1, the J gene TRBJ2-3; perhaps TRBD2 as D (5 bases). The germline CDR1 and CDR2 sequences are MNHNS and SASEGT. Between the trimmed V and J ends, which lost 4 bases and 6 bases, there was a span of 14 bases. This CDR3 comprises 14 residues.

The CDR3 nucleotides read TGTGCCAGCAGCCCAGGCTACGAGCAGTACTTC. Encoded protein: CASSPGYEQYF. The chain combines TRBV9 with TRBJ2-7; the D is unclear. Germline-derived CDR1 and CDR2 are SGDLS and YYNGEE. The CDR3 totals 11 residues. V shed 4 bases and J shed 3 bases, with 5 bases lying between them. Drawing the rest from reference TRBV9 and TRBJ2-7, the complete variable domain is DSGVTQTPKHLITATGQRVTLRCSPRSGDLSVYWYQQSLDQGLQFLIQYYNGEERAKGNILERFSAQQFPDLHSELNLSSLELGDSALYFCASSPGYEQYFGPGTRLTVT.

The chain combines TRBV2 with TRBJ2-3, with D perhaps TRBD2 (7 bases). The V end lost 6 bases, the J end lost 0 bases, and 16 bases lay between the germline ends. The CDR3 extends over 16 amino acids. CDR1 SNHLY and CDR2 FYNNEI come from the germline V gene. The CDR3 loop reads CASRSRAGASTDTQYF. In nucleotides, the CDR3 is TGTGCCAGCAGATCCAGGGCGGGGGCAAGCACAGATACGCAGTATTTT.

The V and J genes are TRBV19 and TRBJ1-5; tentative D call: TRBD1 (6 bases). The germline CDR1 and CDR2 sequences are LNHDA and SQIVND (reference sequence). The CDR3 consists of 15 residues. Between the trimmed V and J ends, which lost 3 bases and 3 bases, there was a span of 12 bases. For the CDR3, the DNA is TGTGCCAGTAGTATCTTGGGGGCACTCAATCAGCCCCAGCATTTT. It yields the protein CASSILGALNQPQHF. The whole variable domain, remainder taken from reference TRBV19 and TRBJ1-5, is DGGITQSPKYLFRKEGQNVTLSCEQNLNHDAMYWYRQDPGQGLRLIYYSQIVNDFQKGDIAEGYSVSREKKESFPLTVTSAQKNPTAFYLCASSILGALNQPQHFGDGTRLSIL.

The chain has TRBV30 and TRBJ2-7; the match to TRBD1 covers 7 bases. V dropped 5 bases and J dropped 2; count of bases not matched to a gene: 9. Germline-derived CDR1 and CDR2 are GTSNPN and SVGIG (reference sequence). The CDR3 runs to 14 residues. CDR3 amino acids: CAWEPGQDTYEQYF. The CDR3 nucleotides read TGTGCCTGGGAACCAGGACAGGACACCTACGAGCAGTACTTC.

The V gene is TRBV5-1, the J gene TRBJ2-2; D is uncertain. CDR3 length: 13 residues. Germline CDR1 reads SGHRS; CDR2 reads YFSETQ. The V end lost 0 bases, the J end lost 5 bases, and 5 bases lay between the germline ends. The CDR3 sequence is CASSLVITGELFF. In DNA form, the CDR3 reads TGCGCCAGCAGCTTGGTGATTACCGGGGAGCTGTTTTTT.